Presented here are 10 T cell receptor beta chains from one specimen sequenced in a study of cytomegalovirus exposure and HLA in healthy donors (dated by TCRdb to the late 2010s). Libraries were built with the immunoSEQ multiplex PCR assay. A mixture of 60 forward primers for TCR Vbeta segments and 13 reverse primers for TCR Jbeta segments was used in the multiplex PCR. TCRdb took this table from immuneACCESS and kept in-frame rearrangements with V and J called. Such tables lack part of the clones; where checked against another copy, unresolved V genes explain under half of the gap, and the rest is unexplained. The sample table holds over 150,000 clones, of which 77% were seen once. The ten largest clonotypes hold about 1.5% of the sample. The sequenced material came from PBMCs. These receptors all stem from a young woman in good health and CMV-seropositive.

The chain recombines TRBV7-8 with TRBJ1-5; TRBD1 matches 10 bases. After removal of 5 bases from V and 6 bases from J, the junction contained 10 bases not matched to a gene. The germline gives CDR1 SGHVS, CDR2 FQNEAQ. The CDR3 loop spans 16 amino acids. CDR3 amino acids: CASSPTGGAVTQPQHF. The CDR3 nucleotides are TGTGCCAGCAGCCCGACAGGGGGCGCCGTAACTCAGCCCCAGCATTTT.

This chain connects TRBV30 to TRBJ1-2; the match to TRBD1 covers 7 bases. Losses at the gene ends were 2 bases for V and 8 bases for J; bases not matched to a gene: 11. There are 14 residues in the CDR3. Germline V gives CDR1 GTSNPN, CDR2 SVGIG (reference sequence). CDR3 protein: CAWSRNDRDQGYTF. CDR3 coding DNA: TGTGCCTGGAGTAGAAACGACAGGGATCAGGGCTACACCTTC.

The chain is built from TRBV6-5 and TRBJ2-2; maybe TRBD1 (6 bases). Trimming removed 0 bases from V and 5 bases from J, with 10 bases in between. The length of the CDR3 is 15 residues. The germline CDR1 and CDR2 sequences are MNHEY and SVGAGI. CDR3 loop: CASSYSRTATGELFF. CDR3 DNA: TGTGCCAGCAGTTACTCGAGGACAGCGACCGGGGAGCTGTTTTTT.

The chain employs TRBV27 and TRBJ2-7; tentatively, D is TRBD2 (5 bases). Looked up from germline, CDR1 is MNHEY and CDR2 is SMNVEV (reference sequence). V was trimmed by 7 bases and J by 5 bases, leaving 15 bases between them. There are 13 residues in the CDR3. CDR3 loop: CASNRREGNEQYF. The CDR3 DNA sequence: TGTGCCAGCAACCGTCGAGAGGGCAACGAGCAGTACTTC.

V usage is TRBV15 and J usage is TRBJ2-7, with a possible D match to TRBD1 (7 bases). Trimming pared 0 bases from V and 0 bases from J, leaving 18 bases between. The CDR3 is 18 amino acids. CDR1 is LNHNV and CDR2 is YYDKDF in the germline V gene (reference sequence). CDR3 loop: CATSRDGQGGRLSYEQYF. Written as DNA, the CDR3 is TGTGCCACCAGCAGAGACGGTCAGGGGGGCAGGCTCTCCTACGAGCAGTACTTC.

This clone was observed a handful of times. The CDR3: CASSGIDRGLTEAFF. The CDR3, as DNA: TGTGCCAGCAGTGGGATCGACAGGGGGCTCACTGAAGCTTTCTTT. This chain connects TRBV6-6 to TRBJ1-1, with 10 bases matching TRBD1. From germline, CDR1 is MNHNY and CDR2 SVGAGI (reference sequence). Germline trimming cut 5 bases from V and 4 bases from J; bases unmatched to any gene: 7. This CDR3 is 15 amino acids long.

This clone was observed once. V gene TRBV27 combines with J gene TRBJ1-1; a possible D gene is TRBD1 (6 bases). V lost 6 bases, J lost 0 bases, and 17 bases lay in between. Germline V gene data show CDR1 as MNHEY and CDR2 as SMNVEV (reference sequence). The CDR3 is 16 amino acids. The CDR3 sequence: CASSRGAGALNTEAFF. The CDR3 DNA follows: TGTGCCAGCAGCCGCGGGGCGGGGGCACTGAACACTGAAGCTTTCTTT.

The chain uses TRBV28 and TRBJ2-7, with D tentatively TRBD2 (5 bases). There are 14 residues in the CDR3. Trimming pared 3 bases from V and 3 bases from J, leaving 12 bases between. Germline-derived CDR1 and CDR2 are MDHEN and SYDVKM. CDR3 sequence: CASSFPQADYEQYF. The DNA of the CDR3 is TGTGCCAGCAGTTTTCCCCAAGCGGACTACGAGCAGTACTTC.

The V call is TRBV10-3, the J call TRBJ2-7; the D is unclear. V was pared by 0 bases and J by 0 bases, with 6 bases between. Germline-derived CDR1 and CDR2 are ENHRY and SYGVKD. The CDR3 runs to 14 residues. CDR3 protein: CAISESGASYEQYF. The CDR3 nucleotides are TGTGCCATCAGTGAGTCCGGAGCCTCCTACGAGCAGTACTTC.

This clone was counted only a few times. This sequence joins TRBV2 and TRBJ2-1; D call uncertain. CDR3 length: 14 residues. Between the trimmed V and J ends, which lost 8 bases and 1 base, there was a span of 12 bases. Germline assignment: CDR1 SNHLY and CDR2 FYNNEI. CDR3 residues: CASSLTDSYNEQFF. The CDR3 bases are TGTGCCAGCTCACTAACGGATTCCTACAATGAGCAGTTCTTC.